The 5 T cell receptor beta chains below were found in one sample sequenced in a study of blood T cell repertoires in COVID-19. Clones were sequenced by immunoSEQ multiplex PCR, and TCRdb holds only the in-frame ones, with some missing. Found here are roughly 84,000 clones, roughly 80% of them singletons; the top ten hold about a sixth. Specimen: peripheral blood. The origin of the receptors is a woman of 80 years or more with acute or convalescent COVID-19.

The chain combines TRBV30 with TRBJ2-3; no clear D. Germline CDR1 is GTSNPN and CDR2 is SVGIG (reference sequence). V dropped 8 bases and J dropped 3 bases, with 12 bases sitting between them. This CDR3 has 12 amino acids. The chain's CDR3 is CASLIRTDTQYF. CDR3 nucleotides: TGTGCCAGCCTAATCCGGACAGATACGCAGTATTTT.

The chain uses TRBV6-5 and TRBJ2-5; TRBD2 is a possible D gene (6 bases). CDR3 length: 15 amino acids. The V end lost 6 bases, the J end lost 1 base, and 15 bases lay between the germline ends. Germline CDR1 is MNHEY and CDR2 is SVGAGI. The CDR3 is CASSPPGTFQETQYF. CDR3 sequence (DNA): TGTGCCAGCAGCCCCCCCGGGACTTTCCAAGAGACCCAGTACTTC.

This clone has a single count. This rearrangement joins TRBV24-1 to TRBJ1-4, with D possibly TRBD1 on 5 matching bases. The CDR3 runs 15 residues. Germline values: CDR1 KGHDR, CDR2 SFDVKD. V lost 2 bases and J lost 9, with 15 bases in between. CDR3 loop: CATSDWGPGGKKLFF. The CDR3 nucleotides are TGTGCCACCAGTGATTGGGGACCCGGGGGGAAAAAACTGTTTTTT.

V gene TRBV7-9 combines with J gene TRBJ1-2; D not certain. Per germline, CDR1 SEHNR and CDR2 FQNEAQ (reference sequence). V was cut by 1 base and J by 2 bases, with 5 bases left in between. The CDR3 consists of 13 residues. CDR3 in DNA: TGTGCCAGCAGCTTAGTACAGAACTATGGCTACACCTTC. This encodes CASSLVQNYGYTF.

The rearrangement uses TRBV5-4 and TRBJ1-2; a possible D gene is TRBD1 (6 bases). This CDR3 has 15 residues. Trimming removed 0 bases at V and 7 bases at J, with 16 bases between. The germline gives CDR1 SGHNT, CDR2 YYREEE (reference sequence). The CDR3 here is CASSLGTGRSIGYTF. As DNA, the CDR3 is TGTGCCAGCAGCTTGGGTACAGGGAGATCGATTGGCTACACCTTC.